The 21 T cell receptor beta chains in this list originate from one sample, sequenced in a study of blood T cells in healthy people across ages (dated by TCRdb to 2013 to 2016). Library method: 5' RACE. Data came from an Illumina HiSeq 2500. A second PCR of about 6 to 11 cycles was run with a J-beta primer mix and a sample-barcoded 5' primer. TCRdb passed the public sequencing reads through fastp at Q25 and MiXCR, retaining productive beta sequences. When rows share a CDR3 protein, they turn into one entry using the most common DNA and genes. For this sample the table gives 1.5 million to 2 million distinct CDR3 sequences, of which 28% were detected only once. More than 6% of the sample goes to the ten largest clones. The sample comprised blood. These receptors were taken from a young woman in good health.

The chain is built from TRBV12-5 and TRBJ2-5; 9 bases are shared with TRBD2. Unmatched junction bases numbered 5, after V lost 7 bases and J lost 5 bases. The CDR3 extends over 13 amino acids. Germline lookup yields CDR1 LGHNT and CDR2 FRNRAP. The CDR3 sequence: CASAPSGVETQYF. CDR3 nucleotides: TGTGCTAGTGCCCCTAGCGGGGTTGAGACCCAGTACTTC.

This clonotype was observed many times. The chain carries TRBV7-9 and TRBJ2-5; TRBD2 is a possible D gene (6 bases). CDR3 length: 11 amino acids. V lost 1 base and J lost 11, with 8 bases in between. Germline values: CDR1 SEHNR, CDR2 FQNEAQ (reference sequence). In DNA form, the CDR3 reads TGTGCCAGCAGCTTAGATCGGGGGCAGTACTTC. Protein sequence: CASSLDRGQYF.

The rearrangement uses TRBV7-9 and TRBJ2-2; possibly TRBD2 for D (6 bases). Germline V gene data show CDR1 as SEHNR and CDR2 as FQNEAQ (reference sequence). This CDR3 is 14 amino acids long. V gave up 5 bases and J gave up 7 bases, with 14 bases separating them. CDR3 region: CASSPLTEGGELFF. The CDR3 region has the DNA TGTGCCAGCAGCCCCCTAACGGAGGGCGGGGAGCTGTTTTTT.

This clonotype was detected only a few times. The chain is built from TRBV7-8 and TRBJ2-1; D gene ambiguous. From germline, CDR1 is SGHVS and CDR2 FQNEAQ. Between the trimmed V and J ends, which lost 3 bases and 3 bases, there was a span of 9 bases. This CDR3 has 14 amino acids. The CDR3 coding sequence is TGTGCCAGCAGCTTCAACACGAACTACAATGAGCAGTTCTTC. This sequence encodes CASSFNTNYNEQFF.

This clonotype was observed many times. This chain joins TRBV12-3 or TRBV12-4 and TRBJ1-6; weak D call: TRBD1 (6 bases). V lost 6 bases, J lost 8 bases, and 11 bases lay in between. The CDR3 loop spans 13 amino acids. The CDR3 region is CASREQGYSPLHF. Written as DNA, the CDR3 is TGTGCCAGCAGGGAACAGGGATATTCACCCCTCCACTTT.

The rearrangement links TRBV7-2 to TRBJ2-1, with TRBD2 as a possible D gene (6 bases). The germline V and J ends were trimmed by 4 bases and 6 bases, with 19 bases remaining between them. CDR3 length: 16 residues. Per the germline V gene, CDR1 is SGHTA and CDR2 is FQGNSA. The CDR3 loop reads CASSSFPGVNLNEQFF. In DNA form, the CDR3 reads TGTGCCAGCAGCTCCTTTCCGGGGGTAAACCTCAATGAGCAGTTCTTC.

The chain is built from TRBV27 and TRBJ2-1; tentatively, D is TRBD2 (6 bases). V lost 4 bases to trimming and J lost 2 bases, with 9 bases between them. The length of the CDR3 is 14 residues. Looked up from germline, CDR1 is MNHEY and CDR2 is SMNVEV (reference sequence). CDR3 sequence reads: CASSSAGTYNEQFF. Here the CDR3 DNA reads TGTGCCAGCAGTTCGGCGGGAACCTACAATGAGCAGTTCTTC.

This clonotype occurred many times. The genes are TRBV3-1 and TRBJ2-7, with TRBD2 identical over 12 bases. This CDR3 spans 14 amino acids. Germline-derived CDR1 and CDR2 are LGHDT and YNNKEL (reference sequence). The junction had 3 bases not matched to a gene; V was cut back by 0 bases and J by 9 bases. CDR3 sequence (DNA): TGTGCCAGCAGCCAAGACGCTAGCGGGAGGGTGCAGTACTTC. Amino acids: CASSQDASGRVQYF.

The V gene is TRBV28, the J gene TRBJ2-7, with D perhaps being TRBD1 or TRBD2 (5 bases each). The V end lost 3 bases, the J end lost 3 bases, and 15 bases lay between the germline ends. Germline-derived CDR1 and CDR2 are MDHEN and SYDVKM. CDR3 size: 15 residues. The DNA of the CDR3 is TGTGCCAGCAGTTTTGGTGGGGGTTCGGGCTACGAGCAGTACTTC. Amino acid sequence: CASSFGGGSGYEQYF. Combining the CDR3 with reference TRBV28 and TRBJ2-7 gives the whole variable domain DVKVTQSSRYLVKRTGEKVFLECVQDMDHENMFWYRQDPGLGLRLIYFSYDVKMKEKGDIPEGYSVSREKKERFSLILESASTNQTSMYLCASSFGGGSGYEQYFGPGTRLTVT.

This clonotype occurred a few times. V usage is TRBV11-2 and J usage is TRBJ1-2, with TRBD1 matching over 7 bases. The CDR3 loop spans 15 amino acids. Trimming removed 1 base from V and 3 bases from J; junction bases left unmatched: 5. Germline CDR1 is SGHAT and CDR2 is FQNNGV. CDR3 DNA: TGTGCCAGCAGCTTAGGACAGGGAGTGTACTATGGCTACACCTTC. Amino acid sequence: CASSLGQGVYYGYTF.

The rearrangement joins TRBV6-5 to TRBJ1-4; D gene uncertain. The ends were cut back, 0 bases at V and 9 bases at J, with 17 bases in the middle. This CDR3 has 16 amino acids. Germline V lookup: CDR1 MNHEY, CDR2 SVGAGI. The CDR3 sequence is CASSYSYLLSRQKLFF. The CDR3 DNA is TGTGCCAGCAGTTACTCGTACCTACTCTCTAGACAAAAACTGTTTTTT.

This clonotype was picked up many times. The V call is TRBV20-1, the J call TRBJ2-7, with a possible D match to TRBD2 (6 bases). V shed 4 bases and J shed 6 bases, with 10 bases lying between them. Germline V gives CDR1 DFQATT, CDR2 SNEGSKA (reference sequence). The CDR3 totals 11 residues. The CDR3 nucleotides read TGCAGTGCTAAGGAGGGGATCGAGCAGTACTTC. Translation: CSAKEGIEQYF.

The J gene is TRBJ1-2, the V gene TRBV28, with 12 bases that match TRBD1. With 9 bases clipped from V and 4 bases from J, the junction kept 15 bases outside the gene matches. Germline V gene sequence: CDR1 MDHEN, CDR2 SYDVKM. The CDR3 has 17 amino acids. CDR3 sequence (DNA): TGTGCCAGTAATTCCGGGACAGGGGGCAGGTTTGGCTATGGCTACACCTTC. Translating gives CASNSGTGGRFGYGYTF.

The chain uses TRBV2 and TRBJ1-6; D might be TRBD1 (5 bases). The germline V and J ends were trimmed by 11 bases and 4 bases, with 18 bases remaining between them. CDR1 and CDR2 (germline): SNHLY, FYNNEI. This CDR3 has 15 amino acids. CDR3 in amino acids: CAGRDSYGYNSPLHF. CDR3 DNA sequence: TGTGCCGGTCGGGACTCCTATGGTTATAATTCACCCCTCCACTTT.

V usage is TRBV7-2 and J usage is TRBJ1-1; perhaps TRBD1 as D (6 bases). The germline gives CDR1 SGHTA, CDR2 FQGNSA. This CDR3 contains 12 residues. With 3 bases removed from V and 6 bases from J, the gap between germline ends came to 8 bases. Here the CDR3 reads CASSFTGSEAFF. In nucleotides, the CDR3 is TGTGCCAGCAGCTTTACAGGGTCTGAAGCTTTCTTT.

This clonotype was recorded a few times. This chain joins TRBV7-9 and TRBJ2-2, with D perhaps matching TRBD1 (6 bases). CDR3 length: 13 residues. The V gene's germline CDR1 is SEHNR and CDR2 FQNEAQ (reference sequence). The V end lost 2 bases, the J end lost 6 bases, and 7 bases lay between the germline ends. DNA of the CDR3: TGTGCCAGCAGCTTAACAGGGCCCGGGGAGCTGTTTTTT. Its translation: CASSLTGPGELFF.

This clonotype was recorded a few times. The rearrangement joins TRBV20-1 to TRBJ2-6; D tentatively fits TRBD1 or TRBD2 (5 bases each). Trimming stripped 6 bases from V and 1 base from J, with 16 bases between. The germline CDR1 and CDR2 sequences are DFQATT and SNEGSKA (reference sequence). The CDR3 runs to 16 residues. CDR3 sequence (DNA): TGCAGTGCCCCCGGGGCAGGCCAATCTGGGGCCAACGTCCTGACTTTC. Its translation: CSAPGAGQSGANVLTF.

The genes are TRBV12-3 or TRBV12-4 and TRBJ2-1; D is unresolved. The CDR3 runs to 12 residues. Trimming cost V 7 bases and J 8 bases, with 12 bases left between them. The CDR3 spells CASTPLTDEQFF. Written as DNA, the CDR3 is TGTGCCAGCACCCCTTTAACGGATGAGCAGTTCTTC.

The chain couples TRBV28 to TRBJ1-4, with D possibly being TRBD1 (5 bases). CDR1 is MDHEN and CDR2 is SYDVKM in the germline V gene. This CDR3 contains 14 residues. V was trimmed by 6 bases and J by 7 bases, leaving 15 bases between them. The CDR3 loop reads CASSPRELSEKLFF. CDR3 DNA: TGTGCCAGCAGCCCCAGGGAACTTAGTGAAAAACTGTTTTTT.

The CDR3 region has the DNA TGTGCCAGCAGCCCCGGGACAGGGGTCCACGAGCAGTACTTC. Amino acids: CASSPGTGVHEQYF. The chain uses TRBV3-1 and TRBJ2-5; 10 positions agree with TRBD1. The better agreement between TRBJ2-7 and the DNA end casts doubt on the J call. The CDR3 length is 14 residues. Per germline, CDR1 LGHDT and CDR2 YNNKEL (reference sequence).

This clonotype was counted ten times or more. The chain is built from TRBV29-1 and TRBJ2-3; 10 bases map to TRBD1. Germline V gene sequence: CDR1 SQVTM, CDR2 ANQGSEA. J lost 2 bases, V lost 4 bases, and 0 bases had no gene match. CDR3 size: 13 residues. CDR3 region: CSVGQGATDTQYF. The CDR3 DNA reads TGCAGCGTTGGACAGGGGGCCACAGATACGCAGTATTTT.